This T cell receptor (beta chain) was recorded in a study of cytomegalovirus exposure and HLA in healthy donors. Overall study: Early release data held 80 million to 100 million unique TCRs from HLA-typed donors.

PCR was performed using 60 Vbeta and 13 Jbeta primers. Libraries were prepared by immunoSEQ multiplex PCR; TCRdb keeps only in-frame clonotypes and omits some of them. In the table there are 150,000 or so clones, over 75% of which are singletons. With 5 bases clipped from V and 6 bases from J, the junction kept 7 bases outside the gene matches. The CDR3 sequence is 14 residues long. Germline CDR1 reads SGHAT; CDR2 reads FQNNGV. Sequencing was carried out using PBMCs. The chain recombines TRBV11-2 with TRBJ1-1, with 9 bases fitting TRBD1. The source of this sequence is a woman aged 30 to 39 in good health and CMV-seronegative. The chain's CDR3 is CASSPDRGAAEAFF. The CDR3 region has the DNA TGTGCCAGCAGCCCCGACAGGGGGGCGGCTGAAGCTTTCTTT.